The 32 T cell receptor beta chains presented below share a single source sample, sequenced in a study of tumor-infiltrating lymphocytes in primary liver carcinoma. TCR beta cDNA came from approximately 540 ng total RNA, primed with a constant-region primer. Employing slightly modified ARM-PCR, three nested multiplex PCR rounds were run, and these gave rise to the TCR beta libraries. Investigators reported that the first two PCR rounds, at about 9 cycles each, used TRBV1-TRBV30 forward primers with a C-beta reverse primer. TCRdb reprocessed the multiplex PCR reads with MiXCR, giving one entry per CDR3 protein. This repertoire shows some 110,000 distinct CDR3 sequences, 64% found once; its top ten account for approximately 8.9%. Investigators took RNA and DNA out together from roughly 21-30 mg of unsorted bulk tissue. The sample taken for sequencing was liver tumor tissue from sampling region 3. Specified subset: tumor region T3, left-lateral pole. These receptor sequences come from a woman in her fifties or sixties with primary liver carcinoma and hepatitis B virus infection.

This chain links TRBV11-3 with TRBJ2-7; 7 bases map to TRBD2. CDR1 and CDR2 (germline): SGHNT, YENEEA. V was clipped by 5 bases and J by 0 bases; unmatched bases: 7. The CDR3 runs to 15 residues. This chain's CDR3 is CASSVGRGNSYEQYF. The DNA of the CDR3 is TGTGCCAGCAGCGTGGGGAGGGGAAACTCCTACGAGCAGTACTTC.

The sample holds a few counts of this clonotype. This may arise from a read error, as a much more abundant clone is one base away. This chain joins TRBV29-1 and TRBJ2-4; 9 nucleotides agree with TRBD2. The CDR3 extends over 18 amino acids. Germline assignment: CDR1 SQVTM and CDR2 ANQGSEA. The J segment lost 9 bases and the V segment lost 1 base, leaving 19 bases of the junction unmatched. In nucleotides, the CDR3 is TGCAGCGTTGAAGGTCAGTTTGGGGGCGGGAGGGCCAGCGGCATTCAGTACTTC. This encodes CSVEGQFGGGRASGIQYF.

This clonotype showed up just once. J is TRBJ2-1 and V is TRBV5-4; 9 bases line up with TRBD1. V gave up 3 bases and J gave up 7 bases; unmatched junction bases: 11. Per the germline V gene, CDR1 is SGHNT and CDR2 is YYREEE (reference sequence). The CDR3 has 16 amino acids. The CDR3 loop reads CASSSRGTGSSNEQFF. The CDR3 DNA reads TGTGCCAGCAGCTCCAGAGGGACAGGGTCATCAAATGAGCAGTTCTTC. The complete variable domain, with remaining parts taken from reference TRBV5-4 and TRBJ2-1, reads ETGVTQSPTHLIKTRGQQVTLRCSSQSGHNTVSWYQQALGQGPQFIFQYYREEENGRGNFPPRFSGLQFPNYSSELNVNALELDDSALYLCASSSRGTGSSNEQFFGPGTRLTVL.

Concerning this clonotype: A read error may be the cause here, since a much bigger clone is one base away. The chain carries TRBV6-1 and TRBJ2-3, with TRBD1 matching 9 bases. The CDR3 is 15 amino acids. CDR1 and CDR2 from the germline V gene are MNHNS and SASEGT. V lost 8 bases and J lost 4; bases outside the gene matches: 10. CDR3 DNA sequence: TGTGCCAGCCTACTCACAGGGGGCGCATCAGATACGCAGTATTTT. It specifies CASLLTGGASDTQYF.

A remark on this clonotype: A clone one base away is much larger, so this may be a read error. In nucleotides, the CDR3 is TGTGCCAGCAGCCATGGGACCCCCTCCTACAATGAGCAGTTCTTC. It yields the protein CASSHGTPSYNEQFF. The chain links TRBV14 to TRBJ2-1, with D perhaps TRBD1 or TRBD2 (5 bases each). This CDR3 is 15 amino acids long. Trimming left V 3 bases short and J 0 bases short, with 9 bases between. Germline CDR1 reads SGHDN; CDR2 reads FVKESK.

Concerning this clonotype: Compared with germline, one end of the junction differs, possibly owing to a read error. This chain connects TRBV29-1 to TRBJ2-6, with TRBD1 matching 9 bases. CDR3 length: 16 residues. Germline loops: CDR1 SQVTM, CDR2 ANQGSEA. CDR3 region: CSAVTGGVTGTNVLTF. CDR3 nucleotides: TGCAGCGCCGTGACAGGGGGTGTTACTGGGACCAACGTCCTGACTTTC.

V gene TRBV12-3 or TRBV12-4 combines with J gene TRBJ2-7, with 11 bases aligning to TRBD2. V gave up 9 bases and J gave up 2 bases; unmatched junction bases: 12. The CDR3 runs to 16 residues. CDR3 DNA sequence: TGTGCCAGTAGCCACGTCCTGGGACTAGCGGCCTACGAGCAGTACTTC. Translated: CASSHVLGLAAYEQYF.

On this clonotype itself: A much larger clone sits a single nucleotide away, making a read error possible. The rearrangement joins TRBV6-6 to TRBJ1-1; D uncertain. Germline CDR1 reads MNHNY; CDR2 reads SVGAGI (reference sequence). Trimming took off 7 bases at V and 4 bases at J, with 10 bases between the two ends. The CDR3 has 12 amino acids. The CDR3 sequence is CASILQSTEAFF. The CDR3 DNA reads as TGTGCCAGCATCTTACAGAGCACTGAAGCTTTCTTT.

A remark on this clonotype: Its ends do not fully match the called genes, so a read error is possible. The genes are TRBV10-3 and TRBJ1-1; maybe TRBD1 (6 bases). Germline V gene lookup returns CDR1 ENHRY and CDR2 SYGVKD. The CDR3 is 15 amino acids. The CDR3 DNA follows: TGTGTCACCAACACTGTCGCGGGGGCCTACACTGAAGCCTTCTTT. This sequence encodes CVTNTVAGAYTEAFF.

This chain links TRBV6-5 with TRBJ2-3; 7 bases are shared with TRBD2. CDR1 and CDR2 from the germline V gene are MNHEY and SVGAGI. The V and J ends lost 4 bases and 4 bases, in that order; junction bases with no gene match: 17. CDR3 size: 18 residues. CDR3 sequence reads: CASSSSRTGGLGADTQYF. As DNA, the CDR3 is TGTGCCAGCAGTTCCTCTCGTACGGGAGGCCTCGGCGCAGATACGCAGTATTTT.

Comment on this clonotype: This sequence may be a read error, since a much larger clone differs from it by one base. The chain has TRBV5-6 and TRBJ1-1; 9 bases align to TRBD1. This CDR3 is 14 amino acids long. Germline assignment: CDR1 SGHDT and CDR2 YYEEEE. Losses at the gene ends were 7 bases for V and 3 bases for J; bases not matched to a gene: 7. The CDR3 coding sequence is TGTGCCAGCGGCTGGGACAGGGCGGACACTGAAGCTTTCTTT. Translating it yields CASGWDRADTEAFF.

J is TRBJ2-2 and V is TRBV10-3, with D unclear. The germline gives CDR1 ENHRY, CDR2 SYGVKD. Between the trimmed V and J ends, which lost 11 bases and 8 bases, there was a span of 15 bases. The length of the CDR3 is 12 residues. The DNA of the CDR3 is TGTGCCGTCGGACGTAGTAGAGGGGAGCTGTTTTTT. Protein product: CAVGRSRGELFF.

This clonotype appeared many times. CDR3 DNA: TGTGCCAGCAGTTGTGACAGTCGTAGCAATCAGCCCCAGCATTTT. Amino acid sequence: CASSCDSRSNQPQHF. The genes are TRBV6-7 and TRBJ1-5; D possibly corresponds to TRBD1 (5 bases). TRBV6-7 is reported as an ORF; its role is uncertain. The CDR3 sequence is 15 residues long. Between the trimmed V and J ends, which lost 4 bases and 0 bases, there was a span of 10 bases.

This chain's CDR3 is CASSLSSYEQYF. The CDR3, as DNA: TGTGCCAGCAGCCTAAGCTCCTACGAGCAGTACTTC. The rearrangement uses TRBV7-3 and TRBJ2-7; no reliable D call. V lost 5 bases to trimming and J lost 0 bases, with 5 bases between them. Germline loops: CDR1 SGHTA, CDR2 FQGTGA. The CDR3 spans 12 residues.

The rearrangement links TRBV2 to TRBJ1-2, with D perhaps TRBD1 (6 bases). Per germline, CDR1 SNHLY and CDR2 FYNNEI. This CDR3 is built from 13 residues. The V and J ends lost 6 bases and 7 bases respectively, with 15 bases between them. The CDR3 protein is CASSDPGVGGYTF. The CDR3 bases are TGTGCCAGCAGCGACCCAGGGGTCGGTGGCTACACCTTC.

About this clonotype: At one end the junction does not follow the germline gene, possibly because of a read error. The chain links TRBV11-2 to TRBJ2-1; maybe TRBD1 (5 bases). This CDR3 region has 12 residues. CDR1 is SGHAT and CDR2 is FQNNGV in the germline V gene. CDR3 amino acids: CASSLMNRKHFF. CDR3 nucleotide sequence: TGTGCCAGCAGCTTAATGAACAGGAAGCACTTCTTC.

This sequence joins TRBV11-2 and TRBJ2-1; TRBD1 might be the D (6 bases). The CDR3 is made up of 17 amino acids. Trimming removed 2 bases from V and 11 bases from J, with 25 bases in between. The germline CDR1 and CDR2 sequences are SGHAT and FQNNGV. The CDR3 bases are TGTGCCAGCAGCTTAACCCACGGACAGAGGTACAGGCGTAAGCAGTTCTTC. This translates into CASSLTHGQRYRRKQFF.

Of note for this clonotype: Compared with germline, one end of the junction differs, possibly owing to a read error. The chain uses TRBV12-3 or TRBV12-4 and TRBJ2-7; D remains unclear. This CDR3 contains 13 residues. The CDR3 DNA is TGTACCAGCAGTAAGAGACAAGCCTACGAGCACTACTTC. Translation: CTSSKRQAYEHYF.

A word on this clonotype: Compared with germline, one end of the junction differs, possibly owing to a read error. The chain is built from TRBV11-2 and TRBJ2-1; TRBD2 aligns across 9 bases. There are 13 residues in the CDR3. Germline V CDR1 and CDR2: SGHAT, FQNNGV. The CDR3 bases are TGTGCCAGCAGGTTAGCGGGAGTCATTGAGCAGTTCTTC. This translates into CASRLAGVIEQFF.

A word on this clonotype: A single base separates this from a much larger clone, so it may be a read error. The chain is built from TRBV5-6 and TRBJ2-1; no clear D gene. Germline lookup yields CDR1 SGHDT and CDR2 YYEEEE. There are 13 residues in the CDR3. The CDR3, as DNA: TGTGACAGCAGCTTGAGGATGGGCTATGAGCAGTTCTTC. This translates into CDSSLRMGYEQFF. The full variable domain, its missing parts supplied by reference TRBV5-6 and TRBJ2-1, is DAGVTQSPTHLIKTRGQQVTLRCSPKSGHDTVSWYQQALGQGPQFIFQYYEEEERQRGNFPDRFSGHQFPNYSSELNVNALLLGDSALYLCDSSLRMGYEQFFGPGTRLTVL.

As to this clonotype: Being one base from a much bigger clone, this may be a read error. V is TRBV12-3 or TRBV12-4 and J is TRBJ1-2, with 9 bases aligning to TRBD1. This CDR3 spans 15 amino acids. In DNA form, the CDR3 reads TGTGCCTGCAGGTTAGGGGGACAGGGTAACTATGGCTACACCTTC. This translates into CACRLGGQGNYGYTF.

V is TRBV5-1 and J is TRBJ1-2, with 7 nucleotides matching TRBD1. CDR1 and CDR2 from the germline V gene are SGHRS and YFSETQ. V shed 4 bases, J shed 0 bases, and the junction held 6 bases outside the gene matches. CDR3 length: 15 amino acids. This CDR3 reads CASSLRDSSNYGYTF. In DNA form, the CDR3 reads TGCGCCAGCAGCCTCCGGGACAGTTCTAACTATGGCTACACCTTC.

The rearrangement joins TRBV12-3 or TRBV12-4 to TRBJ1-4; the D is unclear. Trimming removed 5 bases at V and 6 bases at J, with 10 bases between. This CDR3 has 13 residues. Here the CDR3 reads CASSDSVDEKLFF. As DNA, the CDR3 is TGTGCCAGCAGTGATAGTGTGGATGAAAAACTGTTTTTT.

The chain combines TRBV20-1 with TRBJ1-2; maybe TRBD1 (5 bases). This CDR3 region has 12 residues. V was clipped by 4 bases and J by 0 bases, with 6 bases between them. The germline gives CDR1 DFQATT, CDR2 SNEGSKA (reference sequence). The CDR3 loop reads CSATTANYGYTF. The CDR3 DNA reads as TGCAGTGCTACGACAGCTAACTATGGCTACACCTTC.

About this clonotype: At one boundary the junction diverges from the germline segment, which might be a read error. The CDR3 bases are TGTGCCAGCAGCTCCAGGACTATCGTTAACACCGGGGAGCTATTTTTT. Its translation is CASSSRTIVNTGELFF. This sequence joins TRBV6-1 and TRBJ2-2, with D perhaps TRBD2 (6 bases). This CDR3 comprises 16 residues. CDR1 is MNHNS, CDR2 SASEGT, per germline.

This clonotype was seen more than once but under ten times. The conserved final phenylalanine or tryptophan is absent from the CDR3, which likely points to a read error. CDR3 sequence (DNA): TGCAGCGTTAGGCCAAGTAACACTGAAGCTTTCCTT. The encoded protein is CSVRPSNTEAFL. V usage is TRBV29-1 and J usage is TRBJ1-1; D ambiguous. V was shortened by 5 bases and J by 2 bases, with 9 bases between the two germline ends. The germline gives CDR1 SQVTM, CDR2 ANQGSEA. The CDR3 contains 12 residues.

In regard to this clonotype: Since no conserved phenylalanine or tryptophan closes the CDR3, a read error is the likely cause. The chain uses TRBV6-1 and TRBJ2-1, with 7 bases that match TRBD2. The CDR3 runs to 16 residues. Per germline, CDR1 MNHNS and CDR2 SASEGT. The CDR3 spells CASSDPSGRAYDEQFS. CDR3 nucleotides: TGTGCCAGTTCAGACCCTAGCGGCAGAGCCTACGATGAGCAGTTCTCC.

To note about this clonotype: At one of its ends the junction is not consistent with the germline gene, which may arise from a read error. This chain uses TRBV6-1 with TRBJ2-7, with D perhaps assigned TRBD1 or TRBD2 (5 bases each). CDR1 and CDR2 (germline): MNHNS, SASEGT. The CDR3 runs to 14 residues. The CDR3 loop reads CASSLYGASHEQHF. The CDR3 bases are TGTGCCAGCAGTTTGTACGGGGCCTCCCACGAGCAGCACTTC.

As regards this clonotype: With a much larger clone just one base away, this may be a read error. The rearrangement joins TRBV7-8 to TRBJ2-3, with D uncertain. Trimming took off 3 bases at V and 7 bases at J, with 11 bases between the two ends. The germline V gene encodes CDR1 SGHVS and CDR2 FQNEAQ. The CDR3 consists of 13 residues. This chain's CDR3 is CASSFGPLNTQYF. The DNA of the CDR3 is TGTGCCAGCAGCTTCGGCCCCCTAAATACGCAGTATTTT.

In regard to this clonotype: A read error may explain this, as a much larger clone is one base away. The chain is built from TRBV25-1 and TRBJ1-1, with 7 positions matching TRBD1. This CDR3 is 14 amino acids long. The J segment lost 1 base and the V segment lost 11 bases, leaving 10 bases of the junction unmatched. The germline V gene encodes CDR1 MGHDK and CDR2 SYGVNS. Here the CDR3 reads CAGTGTVTNTEAFF. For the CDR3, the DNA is TGTGCCGGCACAGGGACAGTTACGAACACTGAAGCTTTCTTT.

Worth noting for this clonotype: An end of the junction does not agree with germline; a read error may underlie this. For the CDR3, the DNA is TGTGCCAGCAGTGAATACCAAGGGGGCACTGAAACTTTCTTT. The encoded protein is CASSEYQGGTETFF. The chain combines TRBV6-1 with TRBJ1-1, with 7 positions matching TRBD1. CDR1 is MNHNS and CDR2 is SASEGT in the germline V gene. The CDR3 extends over 14 amino acids.

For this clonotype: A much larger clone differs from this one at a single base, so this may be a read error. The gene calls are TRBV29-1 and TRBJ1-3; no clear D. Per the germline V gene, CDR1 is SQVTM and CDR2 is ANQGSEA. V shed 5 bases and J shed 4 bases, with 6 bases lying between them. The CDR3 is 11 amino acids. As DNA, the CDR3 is TGCAGCGTTTGTAAGGGAAACACCATATATTTT. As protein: CSVCKGNTIYF.